The sequence of this TCR beta chain was determined in a study of beta chain features in type 1 diabetes. Broader study findings: People with Type 1 diabetes carried modestly yet significantly shorter TCRB CDR3s in all four CD4+ subsets.

This CDR3 is built from 16 residues. Trimming cost V 0 bases and J 3 bases; bases outside gene matches: 5. Germline loops: CDR1 SGHRS, CDR2 YFSETQ. The whole isolated RNA underwent reverse transcription, so sequencing captured expressed TCRB transcripts. Sequenced by immunoSEQ multiplex PCR; TCRdb stores in-frame clones only, minus some. This sample yields about 160,000 clones, of which around 8.6% are seen a single time; 0.45% to 0.55% belongs to the top ten. Concerning this clone itself: Its antigen remains unknown.

The TCR comes from a woman aged 18 to 35 with type 1 diabetes. This chain uses TRBV5-1 with TRBJ1-5; the match to TRBD1 covers 8 bases. Sequencing was carried out using central memory CD4+ T cells from blood. The CDR3 loop reads CASSLGLQGDNQPQHF. CDR3 DNA: TGCGCCAGCAGCTTGGGTTTACAGGGGGACAATCAGCCCCAGCATTTT.